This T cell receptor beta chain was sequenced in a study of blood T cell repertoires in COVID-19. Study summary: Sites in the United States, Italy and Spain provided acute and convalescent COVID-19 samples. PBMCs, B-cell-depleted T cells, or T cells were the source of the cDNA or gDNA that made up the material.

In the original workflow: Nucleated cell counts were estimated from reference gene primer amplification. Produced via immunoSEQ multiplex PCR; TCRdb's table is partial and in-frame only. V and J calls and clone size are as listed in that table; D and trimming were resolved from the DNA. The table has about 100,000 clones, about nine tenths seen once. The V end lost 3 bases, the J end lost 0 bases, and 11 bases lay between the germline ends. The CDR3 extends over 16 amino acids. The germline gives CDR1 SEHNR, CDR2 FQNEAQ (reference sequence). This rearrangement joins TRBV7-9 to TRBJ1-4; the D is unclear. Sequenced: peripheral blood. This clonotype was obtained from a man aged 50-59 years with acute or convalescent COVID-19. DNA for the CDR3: TGTGCCAGCAGCTTTTCCAACAATCCAACTAATGAAAAACTGTTTTTT. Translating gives CASSFSNNPTNEKLFF.